This T cell receptor beta chain was documented in a study of blood T cell repertoires in COVID-19 (dated by TCRdb to 2018 to 2021). Some background on the complete study: Collaborator samples came from the United States, Italy and Spain and covered acute and convalescent phases of COVID-19. Where available, HLA class I and class II types were obtained from metadata supplied by the sample provider rather than from assay-based typing. The dataset comprised deeply sampled blood TCRbeta repertoires from subjects exposed to, actively infected with, or recovered from COVID-19. A freely available public database, intended as a resource for researchers studying the immune response to SARS-CoV-2, is where the repertoires were released. The samples were drawn from the first 160 participants of the ongoing ImmuneRACE study and from over a thousand subjects provided by 6 global collaborators. A de-identified subject ID, COVID-19 status, age in years and sex were almost always included in the sample metadata. The prospective study material was composed of cDNA or gDNA derived from T cells, B-cell-depleted T cells, or PBMCs.

A single count supports this clone. Its antigen has not been determined. No base quality values were provided; no much bigger clone lies one nucleotide off. The study at large found these results: Clinical and demographic metadata were provided uncurated, with the amount varying by source and participant.

A second Seattle source provided samples from volunteer blood donors who had recovered from COVID-19. The collaborating institutions used their own protocols to collect whole blood in K2EDTA tubes. For TCRbeta analysis, collaborators shipped samples as frozen whole blood, isolated PBMCs, or DNA extracted from either of those sample types. CDR1 and CDR2, looked up from the germline V gene (reference sequence), are LGHDT and YNNKEL. The CDR3 runs 14 amino acids, cysteine and phenylalanine included. The only DNA kept is the CDR3, 42 bases in frame from the first base. V has 0 bases trimmed and J has 7 bases trimmed; junction bases matching no gene number 3. TCRbeta CDR3 regions were amplified from genomic DNA using the immunoSEQ Assay, a bias-controlled multiplex PCR. The authors' analysis ran thus. The number of nucleated cells in each sample was estimated by amplification of reference gene primers within the assay. To quantify the absolute abundance of each unique TCRbeta CDR3 rearrangement, sequence reads were collapsed and filtered. For each sample, productive Simpson clonality was calculated as the square root of Simpson's diversity index across productive rearrangements. Entries here come from immuneACCESS through TCRdb and include only in-frame sequences with V and J called. Some clones fail to appear in such tables; in the studies checked, an unresolved V gene covers under half of the shortfall, and the cause of the remainder is unknown. V, J and clone size reflect that table, while D and trimming were determined from the DNA. A total of about 280,000 clones appear in this sample, around 90% of them only once. 0.9% to 1% of the sample goes to the ten largest clones.

The origin of this receptor is a woman in her 40s who had recovered from COVID-19. This receptor chain uses TRBV3-1 (or the pseudogene TRBV3-2) and TRBJ2-1, and TRBD1 matches 7 of the central bases. The material sequenced was peripheral blood. The nucleotide sequence is given as TGTGCCAGCAGCCAAGAAGGGGGCTTAAATGAGCAGTTCTTC. It is translated as CASSQEGGLNEQFF.